Listed here are 2 T cell receptor beta chains from one sample, sequenced in a study of monozygotic twins with cystic fibrosis. Profiling relied on immunoSEQ multiplex PCR, and the TCRdb table lists in-frame clones only, not all of them. The table has about 26,000 clones, 90% seen once; the top ten hold 0.54%. The sample was blood. The receptor source for this set is a girl aged 2-10 years with cystic fibrosis.

The chain recombines TRBV18 with TRBJ1-2; 12 bases align to TRBD1. The CDR3 is made up of 18 amino acids. V shed 6 bases, J shed 4 bases, and the junction held 15 bases outside the gene matches. Per the germline V gene, CDR1 is KGHSH and CDR2 is LQKENI. In nucleotides, the CDR3 is TGTGCCAGCTCCTCCGGGACAGGGGGCCCCGGTGAGAGCTATGGCTACACCTTC. Translation: CASSSGTGGPGESYGYTF.

V gene TRBV4-3 combines with J gene TRBJ2-2; the D is unclear. V dropped 0 bases and J dropped 2 bases, with 4 bases sitting between them. The CDR3 runs to 14 residues. Germline CDR1 is LGHNA and CDR2 is YSLEER. CDR3 nucleotide sequence: TGCGCCAGCAGCCAAGAGGACAACACCGGGGAGCTGTTTTTT. Translated, it gives CASSQEDNTGELFF.